This note documents a single T cell receptor beta chain sequence. The sample originates from a study of T cell repertoires in ileal Crohn's disease. The germline gives CDR1 SGHTA, CDR2 FQGTGA. This CDR3 spans 12 amino acids. V was cut by 4 bases and J by 10 bases, with 11 bases left in between. Documented time point: proximal margin of the surgical specimen (macroscopically non-inflamed). Profiled with immunoSEQ multiplex PCR; TCRdb holds only in-frame clones, not every one. The sample records 5,700 or so clones, roughly 80% being singletons. This clonotype was sampled from an adult with Crohn's disease. V gene TRBV7-3 combines with J gene TRBJ2-1; tentatively, D is TRBD1 or TRBD2 (5 bases each). Sequenced sample: ileal tissue. The CDR3 DNA reads TGTGCCAGCAGCTCCGTGGGACGAGAGCAGTTCTTC. Its protein product is CASSSVGREQFF.